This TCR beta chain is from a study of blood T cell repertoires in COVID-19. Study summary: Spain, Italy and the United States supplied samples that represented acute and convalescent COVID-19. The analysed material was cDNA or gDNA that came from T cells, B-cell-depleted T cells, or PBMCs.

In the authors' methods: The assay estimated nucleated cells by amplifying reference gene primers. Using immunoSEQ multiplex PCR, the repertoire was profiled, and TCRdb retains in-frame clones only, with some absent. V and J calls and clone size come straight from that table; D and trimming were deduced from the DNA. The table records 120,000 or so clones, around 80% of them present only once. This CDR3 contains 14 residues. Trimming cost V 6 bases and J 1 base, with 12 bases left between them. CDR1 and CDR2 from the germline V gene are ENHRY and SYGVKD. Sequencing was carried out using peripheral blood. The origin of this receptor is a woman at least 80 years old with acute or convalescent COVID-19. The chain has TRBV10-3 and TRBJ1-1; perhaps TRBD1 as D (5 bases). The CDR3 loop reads CAIRGGTENTEAFF. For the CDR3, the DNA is TGTGCCATCAGGGGGGGGACGGAGAACACTGAAGCTTTCTTT.